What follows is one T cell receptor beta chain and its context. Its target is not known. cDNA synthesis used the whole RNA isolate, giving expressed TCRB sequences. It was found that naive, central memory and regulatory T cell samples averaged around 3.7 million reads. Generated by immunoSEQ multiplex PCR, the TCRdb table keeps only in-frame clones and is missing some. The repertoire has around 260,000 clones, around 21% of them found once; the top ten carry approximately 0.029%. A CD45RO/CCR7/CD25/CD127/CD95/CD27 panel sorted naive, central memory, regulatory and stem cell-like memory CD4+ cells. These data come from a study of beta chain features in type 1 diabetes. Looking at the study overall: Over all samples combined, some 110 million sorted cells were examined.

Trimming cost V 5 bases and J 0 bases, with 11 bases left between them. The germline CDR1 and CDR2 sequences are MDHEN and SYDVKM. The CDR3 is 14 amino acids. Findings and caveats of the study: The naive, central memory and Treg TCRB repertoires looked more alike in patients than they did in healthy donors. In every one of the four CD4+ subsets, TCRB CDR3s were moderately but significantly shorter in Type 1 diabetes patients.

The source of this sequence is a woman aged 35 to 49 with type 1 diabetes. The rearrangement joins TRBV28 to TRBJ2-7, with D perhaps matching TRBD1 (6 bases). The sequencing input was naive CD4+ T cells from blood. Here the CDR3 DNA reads TGTGCCAGCAGTCGGCAGGACAGCTCCTACGAGCAGTACTTC. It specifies CASSRQDSSYEQYF.